The source of this TCR beta chain is a study of shared clonotypes between healthy human individuals. A note on this clone: Additional DNA sequences in this sample encode the identical CDR3.

The table came from immunoSEQ multiplex PCR; TCRdb's copy has only in-frame clones and leaves some out. Of a few million clones listed, 80% to 95% are singletons. The sample was naive CD4+ T cells from PBMCs. As for subset: CD45RA+ positively selected. This TCR derives from a man aged 18 to 29 in good health. Some clones in this sample may be carry-over from other donors' samples.

The DNA of the CDR3 is TGTGCCAGCAGCCCACAGGGGGCACGAGAGACCCAGTACTTC. Translated, it gives CASSPQGARETQYF. The chain employs TRBV5-4 and TRBJ2-5; 9 bases are shared with TRBD1. The V gene's germline CDR1 is SGHNT and CDR2 YYREEE (reference sequence). This CDR3 has 14 residues. V shed 4 bases, J shed 4 bases, and the junction held 5 bases outside the gene matches.